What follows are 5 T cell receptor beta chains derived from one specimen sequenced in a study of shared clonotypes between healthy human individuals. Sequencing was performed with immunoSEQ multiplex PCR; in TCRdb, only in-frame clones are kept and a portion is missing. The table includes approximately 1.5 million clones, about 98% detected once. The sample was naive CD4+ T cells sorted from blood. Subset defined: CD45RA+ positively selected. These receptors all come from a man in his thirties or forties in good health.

The CDR3 DNA follows: TGTGCCAGCAGTTTATTGGCTAGCGGGAGGTACGCCTACGAGCAGTACTTC. Its translation: CASSLLASGRYAYEQYF. The rearrangement joins TRBV28 to TRBJ2-7; 11 positions agree with TRBD2. This CDR3 comprises 17 residues. Per germline, CDR1 MDHEN and CDR2 SYDVKM. V was pared by 1 base and J by 2 bases, with 7 bases of the junction left unmatched.

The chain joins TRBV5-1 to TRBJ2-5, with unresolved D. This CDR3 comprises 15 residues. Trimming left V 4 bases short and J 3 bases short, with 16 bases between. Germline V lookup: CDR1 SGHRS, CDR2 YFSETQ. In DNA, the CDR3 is TGCGCCAGCAGCGCCCGACTTTCGTCCAAAGAGACCCAGTACTTC. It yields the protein CASSARLSSKETQYF.

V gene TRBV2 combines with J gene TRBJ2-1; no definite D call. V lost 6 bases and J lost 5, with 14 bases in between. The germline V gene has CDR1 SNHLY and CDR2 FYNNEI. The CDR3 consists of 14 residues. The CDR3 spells CASRTFPTNNEQFF. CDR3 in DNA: TGTGCCAGCAGAACGTTCCCGACCAACAATGAGCAGTTCTTC.

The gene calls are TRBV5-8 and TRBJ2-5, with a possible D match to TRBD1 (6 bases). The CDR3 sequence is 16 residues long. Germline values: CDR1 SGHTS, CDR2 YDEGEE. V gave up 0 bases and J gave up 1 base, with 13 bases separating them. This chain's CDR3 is CASSLEGVTVQETQYF. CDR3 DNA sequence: TGTGCCAGCAGCTTGGAGGGGGTGACAGTCCAAGAGACCCAGTACTTC.

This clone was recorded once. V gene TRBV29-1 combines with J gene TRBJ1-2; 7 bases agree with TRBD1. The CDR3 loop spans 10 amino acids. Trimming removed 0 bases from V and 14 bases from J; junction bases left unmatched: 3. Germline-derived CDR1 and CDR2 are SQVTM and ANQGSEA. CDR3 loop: CSVEEGDRTF. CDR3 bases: TGCAGCGTTGAAGAGGGGGACAGAACCTTC.